The 2 T cell receptor beta chains listed next were all sequenced from one sample in a study of shared clonotypes between healthy human individuals. Method: immunoSEQ multiplex PCR; TCRdb's copy keeps in-frame clones and lacks some. The sample consists of 2 million to 2.5 million clones, approximately 96% of them appearing once. The sequenced material came from naive CD4+ T cells sorted from blood. Subset given: CD45RA+ positively selected. The receptors stem from a man younger than 30 in good health.

The chain is built from TRBV6-5 and TRBJ2-5, with 10 bases lining up with TRBD2. The CDR3 consists of 14 residues. J gave up 5 bases and V 5 bases, and 5 bases lay outside the gene matches. The V gene's germline CDR1 is MNHEY and CDR2 SVGAGI. CDR3 sequence: CASSQRGGWETQYF. As DNA, the CDR3 is TGTGCCAGCAGTCAGCGGGGGGGCTGGGAGACCCAGTACTTC.

The chain recombines TRBV2 with TRBJ1-4; D is uncertain. Trimming removed 7 bases from V and 8 bases from J, with 14 bases in between. The CDR3 extends over 13 amino acids. Germline CDR1 reads SNHLY; CDR2 reads FYNNEI. CDR3 sequence (DNA): TGTGCCAGCAAAAGGGATCATAAAGAAAAACTGTTTTTT. Protein sequence: CASKRDHKEKLFF. The full variable domain, with the rest looked up from reference TRBV2 and TRBJ1-4, is EPEVTQTPSHQVTQMGQEVILRCVPISNHLYFYWYRQILGQKVEFLVSFYNNEISEKSEIFDDQFSVERPDGSNFTLKIRSTKLEDSAMYFCASKRDHKEKLFFGSGTQLSVL.